What follows is one T cell receptor beta chain and its context. What it binds is unknown. Profiling relied on immunoSEQ multiplex PCR, and the TCRdb table lists in-frame clones only, not all of them. The data contain about 90,000 clones, over 75% of them singletons. CDR3 length: 15 amino acids. V was pared by 6 bases and J by 3 bases, with 8 bases of the junction left unmatched. Germline values: CDR1 MNHEY, CDR2 SMNVEV (reference sequence). These data originate in a study of graft-versus-host responses after intestinal transplantation. For the study at large: Multivisceral, liver-intestinal, or isolated intestinal transplants were received by the recipients. Every recipient had anti-thymocyte globulin induction and about three years of tacrolimus plus steroids. Regarding the study as a whole: Marrow from the recipient contained GvH clones, some of which had appeared first in ileum or blood. GvH clone levels peaked in circulation, and this peak was associated with early post-transplant HvG declines.

This receptor was obtained from a human donor who received an intestinal transplant. The rearrangement uses TRBV27 and TRBJ1-5; TRBD1 matches 7 bases. This specimen was unstimulated CD8+ T cells sorted from spleen or lymph node cells, taken before intestinal transplant. The CDR3 DNA follows: TGTGCCAGCAGACCGACAGGGAGTTCCAATCAGCCCCAGCATTTT. This codes for CASRPTGSSNQPQHF.